One TCR beta chain is described in this entry. This sample is part of a study of Ad26.COV2.S vaccination and SARS-CoV-2 variants. Treatment denoted: roughly 18 received Ad26.COV2.S at low or high dose, single or two shots; about 5 received placebo; per-sample allocation not given. Specimens were obtained on day 63 following the first vaccine or placebo injection. Method: immunoSEQ multiplex PCR; TCRdb's copy keeps in-frame clones and lacks some. The repertoire has about 440,000 clones, about 92% of them found once; the top ten carry less than 5.5%. The ends lost 2 bases at V and 5 bases at J; junction bases unmatched: 2. Germline loops: CDR1 MNHNY, CDR2 SVGAGI (reference sequence). The CDR3 is made up of 13 amino acids.

The sequenced sample was peripheral blood, obtained in a trial of Ad26.COV2.S vaccine versus placebo. The clonotype was recovered from a person between 18 and 65 years old who received the Ad26.COV2.S COVID-19 vaccine or a placebo. This rearrangement joins TRBV6-6 to TRBJ2-7; 8 bases align to TRBD2. CDR3 DNA sequence: TGTGCCAGCAGTTACAGCGGGGGCAACGAGCAGTACTTC. Amino acids: CASSYSGGNEQYF.